This TCR beta chain came from a study of T cells expressing NK-cell markers. The CDR3 is 16 amino acids. Germline V gives CDR1 DFQATT, CDR2 SNEGSKA (reference sequence). TCRdb re-called the 5' RACE reads and shows each CDR3 protein once, DNA omitted. Its clone listing holds approximately 440,000 distinct CDR3 sequences. The sequencing sample was made of blood T cells: a sorted CD56 or NKG2C T cell subset, CD4+ or CD8+ T cells, or bulk PBMC T cells (not recorded which). The clonotype was recovered from a woman aged 50 to 60 in good health. The V and J genes are TRBV20-1 and TRBJ1-5; the TCRdb D gene call, TRBD1, has no DNA to confirm it. The CDR3 protein is CSARGGAQNRNQPQHF.